This T cell receptor beta chain appears in the sequencing data of a study of human T cells and chemical hapten exposure. At the level of the study: Variability of per-sample TCR yields stemmed mainly from small differences in pooled library volume.

Germline lookup yields CDR1 LGHDT and CDR2 YNNKEL (reference sequence). The CDR3 has 13 amino acids. V lost 4 bases and J 3 bases, leaving 10 bases between the germline ends. This clonotype came up many times. Its target is unknown. Unique molecular identifiers were linked by the library to individual cDNA molecules. Authors' processing steps: Between about 23,224 and 700,000 TCRs appeared in each sample, and the median stood at around 92,000. MiXCR, run by TCRdb on the RACE reads, gives a single entry per CDR3 protein. These V and J calls are TCRdb output, not the study's own analysis. Of about 45,000 distinct CDR3 sequences in the sample, roughly 4.2% were seen once. Study-level results: The number of TCRs above 1 in 1000 frequency did not change after DPC sensitization.

Described time point: healthy volunteer bleed at 2 weeks. Blood, whole and unfractionated, served as the source for total RNA extraction. The sequence was obtained from a human donor in good health. Some clones in this sample may be carry-over from other donors' samples. Sequenced material: whole blood. The chain combines TRBV3-1 with TRBJ2-7; no definite D call. The CDR3 DNA is TGTGCCAGCAGCCGCGTGGATTACTACGAGCAGTACTTC. It specifies CASSRVDYYEQYF.